Below, 6 T cell receptor beta chains from the same sample are listed, as sequenced in a study of T-cell memory formation after mild COVID-19. TCRdb called the 5' RACE reads again in MiXCR, with one record for every CDR3 protein. The sample carries a few hundred thousand distinct CDR3 sequences, 20% to 25% recorded once. Sequencing was done on a sample of PBMCs or a T cell subset sorted from them (not recorded which). The receptors here all came from a man aged 18 to 30 who had mild COVID-19 (a few samples of this study predate the infection). Cell type and time point are not known.

This clonotype was counted a few times. The V call is TRBV9, the J call TRBJ2-5; the D gene could be TRBD1 or TRBD2 (5 bases each). Germline CDR1 reads SGDLS; CDR2 reads YYNGEE. Deletions cut 5 bases from V and 4 bases from J, with 18 bases between. The CDR3 totals 15 residues. CDR3 in DNA: TGTGCCAGCAGTGAGGGGTACTCGCGGGCAGAGACCCAGTACTTC. It codes for CASSEGYSRAETQYF.

This clonotype was seen only a few times. The chain couples TRBV5-5 to TRBJ2-5, with TRBD2 as a possible D gene (5 bases). The germline gives CDR1 SGHKS, CDR2 YYEKEE (reference sequence). V lost 0 bases, J lost 5 bases, and 11 bases lay in between. This CDR3 has 14 amino acids. CDR3: CASSLADGGETQYF. CDR3 in DNA: TGTGCCAGCAGCTTGGCGGACGGCGGGGAGACCCAGTACTTC.

V is TRBV6-5 and J is TRBJ2-7; 8 bases line up with TRBD1. CDR1 and CDR2 (germline): MNHEY, SVGAGI. The junction had 7 bases not matched to a gene; V was cut back by 6 bases and J by 6 bases. The CDR3 has 13 residues. DNA for the CDR3: TGTGCCAGCAGGCGACAGGGGACGGGCGAGCAGTACGTC. As protein: CASRRQGTGEQYV.

The chain carries TRBV18 and TRBJ1-1; D remains ambiguous. V was pared by 4 bases and J by 1 base, with 7 bases between. This CDR3 has 13 residues. Germline values: CDR1 KGHSH, CDR2 LQKENI. The CDR3: CASSQEQNTEAFF. In DNA, the CDR3 is TGTGCCAGCTCACAAGAGCAGAACACTGAAGCTTTCTTT. Together with reference TRBV18 and TRBJ1-1, the CDR3 gives the full variable domain: NAGVMQNPRHLVRRRGQEARLRCSPMKGHSHVYWYRQLPEEGLKFMVYLQKENIIDESGMPKERFSAEFPKEGPSILRIQQVVRGDSAAYFCASSQEQNTEAFFGQGTRLTVV.

V and J are TRBV29-1 and TRBJ2-1; 13 bases fit TRBD2. Germline values: CDR1 SQVTM, CDR2 ANQGSEA. The CDR3 length is 15 residues. The trim removed 4 bases at V and 9 bases at J, leaving 9 bases unmatched. CDR3 region: CSVVRLAGGESEQFF. The CDR3 region has the DNA TGCAGCGTTGTAAGACTAGCGGGGGGTGAGAGTGAGCAGTTCTTC.

The table lists this clonotype with a few counts. This chain connects TRBV7-2 to TRBJ1-4; D may be TRBD1 (6 bases). Trimming took off 4 bases at V and 4 bases at J, with 16 bases between the two ends. This CDR3 region has 16 residues. Germline assignment: CDR1 SGHTA and CDR2 FQGNSA. CDR3 DNA sequence: TGTGCCAGCAGCTCGAGAAGGGGGGCTTATAATGAAAAACTGTTTTTT. Translation gives CASSSRRGAYNEKLFF.